The 15 T cell receptor beta chains presented below share a single source sample, sequenced in a study of blood T cell repertoires in COVID-19. The data were produced by immunoSEQ multiplex PCR, yet TCRdb's version contains in-frame clones alone and is incomplete. The table includes 300,000 to 500,000 clones, approximately 86% detected once. The sample taken for sequencing was PBMCs or T cells enriched from blood (not recorded which). These receptors all stem from a woman aged 40 to 55 with acute COVID-19.

The chain is built from TRBV19 and TRBJ1-2, with D possibly being TRBD1 (6 bases). V was trimmed by 5 bases and J by 3 bases, leaving 7 bases between them. This CDR3 is built from 12 residues. Germline CDR1 and CDR2: LNHDA and SQIVND (reference sequence). CDR3 region: CASSEGDYGYTF. CDR3 coding DNA: TGTGCCAGTAGTGAGGGGGACTATGGCTACACCTTC.

The chain joins TRBV2 to TRBJ2-1; TRBD2 matches at 8 bases. The CDR3 totals 13 residues. The V segment lost 10 bases and the J segment 0 bases; nucleotides outside the gene matches: 2. CDR1 is SNHLY and CDR2 is FYNNEI in the germline V gene. CDR3: CAKRGPSYNEQFF. CDR3 DNA: TGTGCCAAGCGGGGGCCCTCCTACAATGAGCAGTTCTTC.

V is TRBV7-9 and J is TRBJ1-1, with D uncertain. V dropped 11 bases and J dropped 1 base, with 11 bases sitting between them. The length of the CDR3 is 12 residues. CDR1 is SEHNR, CDR2 FQNEAQ, per germline (reference sequence). CDR3 in DNA: TGTGCCGTAGGCAGGCAGAACACTGAAGCTTTCTTT. It codes for CAVGRQNTEAFF.

The V and J genes are TRBV10-3 and TRBJ2-3; 7 positions match TRBD2. The CDR3 loop spans 13 amino acids. Germline V lookup: CDR1 ENHRY, CDR2 SYGVKD. The trim removed 5 bases at V and 6 bases at J, leaving 5 bases unmatched. CDR3 region: CAISSGAPDTQYF. CDR3 bases: TGTGCCATCAGTAGCGGGGCCCCCGATACGCAGTATTTT.

V is TRBV5-5 and J is TRBJ2-7; 9 nucleotides agree with TRBD1. This CDR3 has 16 residues. From germline, CDR1 is SGHKS and CDR2 YYEKEE (reference sequence). The V gene end was trimmed by 5 bases and the J gene end by 3 bases; junction bases not matched to a gene: 12. CDR3 amino acids: CASRQSWDRVGYEQYF. The CDR3 nucleotides read TGTGCCAGCAGACAATCCTGGGACAGGGTAGGCTACGAGCAGTACTTC.

This chain uses TRBV4-1 with TRBJ2-3; 7 bases are shared with TRBD2. Germline trimming cut 0 bases from V and 4 bases from J; bases unmatched to any gene: 4. This CDR3 contains 15 residues. Per germline, CDR1 MGHRA and CDR2 YSYEKL. CDR3 nucleotide sequence: TGCGCCAGCAGCCAAGATCGTACTAGCGCAGATACGCAGTATTTT. Its protein product is CASSQDRTSADTQYF.

The CDR3 DNA follows: TGCGCCAGCAGCCAAGGGGGCTGGGAGCCCCAGCATTTT. It translates to CASSQGGWEPQHF. The V call is TRBV4-1, the J call TRBJ1-5; D is perhaps TRBD1 (5 bases). Deletions cut 1 base from V and 8 bases from J, with 9 bases between. CDR3 length equals 13 residues. Germline loops: CDR1 MGHRA, CDR2 YSYEKL.

This chain links TRBV5-1 with TRBJ1-2; 7 nucleotides align to TRBD1. J gave up 4 bases and V 4 bases, and 7 bases lay outside the gene matches. Germline CDR1 and CDR2: SGHRS and YFSETQ. CDR3 length: 14 residues. CDR3 protein: CASSPGTDSYGYTF. CDR3 DNA sequence: TGCGCCAGCAGCCCCGGGACAGATAGCTATGGCTACACCTTC.

V usage is TRBV19 and J usage is TRBJ2-1; unclear D gene. The germline CDR1 and CDR2 sequences are LNHDA and SQIVND (reference sequence). The CDR3 consists of 16 residues. The V and J ends lost 0 bases and 0 bases respectively, with 9 bases between them. In nucleotides, the CDR3 is TGTGCCAGTAGTATAGACCGTTTATACTCCTACAATGAGCAGTTCTTC. It translates to CASSIDRLYSYNEQFF.

This chain connects TRBV6-1 to TRBJ1-1; 7 bases map to TRBD1. V lost 1 base, J lost 0 bases, and 2 bases stayed unmatched. The CDR3 covers 15 residues. Germline V gives CDR1 MNHNS, CDR2 SASEGT. The chain's CDR3 is CASSEEGAMNTEAFF. In DNA, the CDR3 is TGTGCCAGCAGTGAAGAGGGGGCCATGAACACTGAAGCTTTCTTT.

CDR3 residues: CASSLATGEYYGYTF. DNA of the CDR3: TGCGCCAGCAGCTTGGCCACAGGGGAGTACTATGGCTACACCTTC. The chain employs TRBV5-1 and TRBJ1-2, with 7 positions matching TRBD1. The germline V gene has CDR1 SGHRS and CDR2 YFSETQ. The CDR3 has 15 residues. The V and J ends lost 0 bases and 3 bases, in that order; junction bases with no gene match: 5.

In DNA form, the CDR3 reads TGTGCTAGTGGTCCTGGCCGGGGGGGCGTCAATGAGCAGTTCTTC. Protein product: CASGPGRGGVNEQFF. The chain employs TRBV12-5 and TRBJ2-1; 8 nucleotides align to TRBD2. The CDR3 length is 15 residues. Germline V gene lookup returns CDR1 LGHNT and CDR2 FRNRAP. The junction had 9 bases not matched to a gene; V was cut back by 5 bases and J by 6 bases.

The chain uses TRBV7-9 and TRBJ2-7; 9 bases line up with TRBD1. The CDR3 length is 15 residues. J was trimmed by 3 bases and V by 5 bases; bases with no gene match: 8. Per the germline V gene, CDR1 is SEHNR and CDR2 is FQNEAQ (reference sequence). CDR3 residues: CASSPLGQGIYEQYF. In DNA form, the CDR3 reads TGTGCCAGCAGCCCCCTCGGACAGGGGATCTACGAGCAGTACTTC.

The V gene is TRBV2, the J gene TRBJ1-5; 12 bases fit TRBD1. J was trimmed by 6 bases and V by 6 bases; bases with no gene match: 6. The CDR3 covers 15 residues. Per the germline V gene, CDR1 is SNHLY and CDR2 is FYNNEI. The CDR3, as DNA: TGTGCCAGCAGGGCCGGGACAGGGGGCAGTCAGCCCCAGCATTTT. Translating gives CASRAGTGGSQPQHF.

The chain employs TRBV14 and TRBJ1-1; D is uncertain. V lost 1 base to trimming and J lost 2 bases, with 8 bases between them. This CDR3 comprises 14 residues. Looked up from germline, CDR1 is SGHDN and CDR2 is FVKESK. The DNA for the CDR3 is TGTGCCAGCAGCCAAGCCTGGGCCAACACTGAAGCTTTCTTT. Its translation is CASSQAWANTEAFF.